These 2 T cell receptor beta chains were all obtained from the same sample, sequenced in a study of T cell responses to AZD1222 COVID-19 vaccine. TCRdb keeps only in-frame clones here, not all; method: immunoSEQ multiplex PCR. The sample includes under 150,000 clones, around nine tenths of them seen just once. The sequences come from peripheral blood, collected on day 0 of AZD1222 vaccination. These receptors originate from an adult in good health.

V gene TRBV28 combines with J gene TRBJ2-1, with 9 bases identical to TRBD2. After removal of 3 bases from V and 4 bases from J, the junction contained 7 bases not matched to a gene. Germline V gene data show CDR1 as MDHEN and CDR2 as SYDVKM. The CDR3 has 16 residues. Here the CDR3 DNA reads TGTGCCAGCAGTTTTGACCATAGCGGGAGTTACAATGAGCAGTTCTTC. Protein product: CASSFDHSGSYNEQFF.

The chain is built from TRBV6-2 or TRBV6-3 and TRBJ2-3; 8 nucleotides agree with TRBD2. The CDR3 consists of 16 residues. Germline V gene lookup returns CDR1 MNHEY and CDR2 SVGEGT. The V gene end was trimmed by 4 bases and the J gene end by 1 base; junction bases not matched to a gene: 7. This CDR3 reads CASSSPTSGGTDTQYF. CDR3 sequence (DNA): TGTGCCAGCAGTTCGCCTACTAGCGGCGGCACAGATACGCAGTATTTT.